These 19 T cell receptor beta chains share one sample of origin, sequenced in a study of beta chain features in type 1 diabetes. Expressed TCRB transcripts got sequenced, as all isolated RNA was reverse transcribed. TCRdb's copy holds only in-frame clones and misses some; the assay was immunoSEQ multiplex PCR. The sample lists 150,000 or so clones, 40% to 60% occurring once. Sequenced: Tregs from blood. These receptors were taken from a man between 18 and 29 years old in good health.

The rearrangement uses TRBV29-1 and TRBJ2-3; perhaps TRBD1 as D (6 bases). The V end lost 8 bases, the J end lost 1 base, and 10 bases lay between the germline ends. The length of the CDR3 is 12 residues. Germline loops: CDR1 SQVTM, CDR2 ANQGSEA. CDR3 residues: CSLGHRTDTQYF. The CDR3 DNA reads TGCAGCCTGGGACATCGCACAGATACGCAGTATTTT.

The chain employs TRBV5-4 and TRBJ2-2; TRBD2 might be the D (5 bases). Germline V gene lookup returns CDR1 SGHNT and CDR2 YYREEE (reference sequence). CDR3 length: 15 amino acids. The V end was cut by 4 bases, the J end by 2 bases, with 12 bases between. The CDR3 nucleotides are TGTGCCAGCAGCCGCAACCGGGGAAACACCGGGGAGCTGTTTTTT. Translating gives CASSRNRGNTGELFF.

In this sample, this clone turned up a few times. This chain uses TRBV29-1 with TRBJ2-1; D remains unclear. In germline, CDR1 is SQVTM, CDR2 ANQGSEA. The V end was cut by 4 bases, the J end by 8 bases, with 9 bases between. The CDR3 length is 11 residues. DNA for the CDR3: TGCAGCGTTGGTCTCAGTGATGAGCAGTTCTTC. Protein sequence: CSVGLSDEQFF.

The chain uses TRBV7-2 and TRBJ2-1, with 15 bases identical to TRBD2. J lost 8 bases, V lost 2 bases, and 4 bases had no gene match. The germline V gene has CDR1 SGHTA and CDR2 FQGNSA. The CDR3 has 16 residues. The CDR3 DNA follows: TGTGCCAGCAGCTTAAAGGGACTAGCGGGGGGCCATGAGCAGTTCTTC. Residues: CASSLKGLAGGHEQFF.

The chain uses TRBV28 and TRBJ2-3; 9 nucleotides align to TRBD1. CDR1 is MDHEN and CDR2 is SYDVKM in the germline V gene. This CDR3 is 17 amino acids long. V was pared by 6 bases and J by 3 bases, with 13 bases of the junction left unmatched. The DNA for the CDR3 is TGTGCCAGCAGGCACACCCTCGACAGGGGGAGGACAGATACGCAGTATTTT. This encodes CASRHTLDRGRTDTQYF.

The chain links TRBV10-1 to TRBJ1-1; no clear D gene. V lost 6 bases, J lost 3 bases, and 5 bases lay in between. The V gene's germline CDR1 is WNHNN and CDR2 SYGVQD (reference sequence). The CDR3 consists of 11 residues. CDR3 region: CASSGYTEAFF. In nucleotides, the CDR3 is TGCGCCAGCAGCGGTTACACTGAAGCTTTCTTT.

This clone has just a few counts. The chain recombines TRBV7-2 with TRBJ2-5; D ambiguous. CDR1 and CDR2 (germline): SGHTA, FQGNSA. The V end lost 8 bases, the J end lost 5 bases, and 9 bases lay between the germline ends. The CDR3 is 11 residues long. This chain's CDR3 is CASRAWETQYF. In DNA form, the CDR3 reads TGTGCCAGCCGCGCCTGGGAGACCCAGTACTTC.

This clone was seen a handful of times. The chain has TRBV29-1 and TRBJ1-2; 7 positions match TRBD1. Germline V gene data show CDR1 as SQVTM and CDR2 as ANQGSEA. The CDR3 covers 14 residues. V shed 6 bases and J 6 bases; nucleotides not matched to a gene: 13. CDR3 sequence (DNA): TGCAGCGTAATTGGCCACGGGACAGAAGATGGCTACACCTTC. The encoded protein is CSVIGHGTEDGYTF.

This sequence joins TRBV9 and TRBJ2-1; the match to TRBD1 covers 10 bases. Germline-derived CDR1 and CDR2 are SGDLS and YYNGEE. V trimming: 3 bases; J trimming: 14 bases; junction bases outside the gene matches: 5. CDR3 length equals 12 residues. In nucleotides, the CDR3 is TGTGCCAGCAGCGAGGCCGGGACAGGGGAGTTCTTC. Protein product: CASSEAGTGEFF.

This clone was seen more than once but under ten times. The chain employs TRBV4-2 and TRBJ1-6; possible D gene TRBD1, 6 bases. The CDR3 has 16 amino acids. V was shortened by 5 bases and J by 9 bases, with 20 bases between the two germline ends. Germline assignment: CDR1 LGHNA and CDR2 YNFKEQ. The CDR3 DNA reads TGTGCCAGCAGCAACACCGCAGACAGGCGGCGTTCACCCCTCCACTTT. Its protein product is CASSNTADRRRSPLHF.

The J gene is TRBJ1-1, the V gene TRBV5-1; 7 nucleotides agree with TRBD1. Looked up from germline, CDR1 is SGHRS and CDR2 is YFSETQ. The CDR3 loop spans 16 amino acids. Germline trimming cut 1 base from V and 6 bases from J; bases unmatched to any gene: 12. The CDR3 DNA reads TGCGCCAGCAGCTTGCTGGGACAGCAGATAGCGGCTGAAGCTTTCTTT. Protein product: CASSLLGQQIAAEAFF. Combining the CDR3 with reference TRBV5-1 and TRBJ1-1 gives the whole variable domain KAGVTQTPRYLIKTRGQQVTLSCSPISGHRSVSWYQQTPGQGLQFLFEYFSETQRNKGNFPGRFSGRQFSNSRSEMNVSTLELGDSALYLCASSLLGQQIAAEAFFGQGTRLTVV.

The rearrangement uses TRBV10-3 and TRBJ1-1, with a tentative D call TRBD1 (5 bases). The CDR3 contains 13 residues. Germline CDR1 reads ENHRY; CDR2 reads SYGVKD. Trimming removed 3 bases at V and 10 bases at J, with 15 bases between. CDR3 region: CAISDLRVDIAFF. In DNA form, the CDR3 reads TGTGCCATCAGTGATTTAAGGGTGGACATAGCTTTCTTT.

The V gene is TRBV7-9, the J gene TRBJ2-5; D is unclear. CDR1 and CDR2 from the germline V gene are SEHNR and FQNEAQ (reference sequence). CDR3 length equals 13 residues. V was pared by 6 bases and J by 4 bases, with 12 bases between. CDR3 sequence reads: CASRNLNRETQYF. The CDR3 nucleotides read TGTGCCAGCAGAAACTTGAACCGAGAGACCCAGTACTTC.

The gene calls are TRBV7-8 and TRBJ2-7; D not certain. CDR3 length: 14 amino acids. Trimming removed 1 base from V and 2 bases from J, with 9 bases in between. Germline CDR1 reads SGHVS; CDR2 reads FQNEAQ. The CDR3 sequence: CASSLEPPAYEQYF. Here the CDR3 DNA reads TGTGCCAGCAGCTTAGAACCGCCGGCCTACGAGCAGTACTTC.

This clone came up a few times. The chain recombines TRBV7-2 with TRBJ2-5; 11 nucleotides line up with TRBD1. This CDR3 is 15 amino acids long. V was clipped by 4 bases and J by 6 bases; unmatched bases: 7. Germline CDR1 reads SGHTA; CDR2 reads FQGNSA. DNA of the CDR3: TGTGCCAGCAGCTCCGTTGGACAGGGGGCGAAGACCCAGTACTTC. It codes for CASSSVGQGAKTQYF.

The J gene is TRBJ2-3, the V gene TRBV7-3; 7 nucleotides line up with TRBD2. Germline lookup yields CDR1 SGHTA and CDR2 FQGTGA. The length of the CDR3 is 15 residues. Trimming cost V 2 bases and J 3 bases; bases outside gene matches: 5. Written as DNA, the CDR3 is TGTGCCAGCAGCTTAGTTCGGGGGGAGACAGATACGCAGTATTTT. Its translation: CASSLVRGETDTQYF.

This clone has a handful of counts. As DNA, the CDR3 is TGTGCCAGCAGCGTAGGGCCACATCCTAATGAAAAACTGTTTTTT. Protein: CASSVGPHPNEKLFF. The chain is built from TRBV9 and TRBJ1-4; D not resolved. The germline CDR1 and CDR2 sequences are SGDLS and YYNGEE. Trimming took off 0 bases at V and 3 bases at J, with 9 bases between the two ends. This CDR3 has 15 residues.

The chain has TRBV30 and TRBJ2-5, with 7 bases matching TRBD1. The J call may be wrong; the DNA end is better matched by TRBJ2-7. The length of the CDR3 is 13 residues. The germline gives CDR1 GTSNPN, CDR2 SVGIG (reference sequence). For the CDR3, the DNA is TGTGCCTGGAGTGTGGGACAGTACTACGAGCAGTACTTC. Its protein is CAWSVGQYYEQYF.

This clone has only a few counts. The V gene is TRBV4-2, the J gene TRBJ2-5; D is possibly TRBD2 (6 bases). The J call may be in error: the DNA end matches TRBJ2-7 better. This CDR3 region has 15 residues. The germline V gene encodes CDR1 LGHNA and CDR2 YNFKEQ. CDR3 residues: CASSQERDSIYEQYF. CDR3 coding DNA: TGTGCCAGCAGCCAAGAGAGGGACTCCATCTACGAGCAGTACTTC.